The 25 T cell receptor beta chains reported below all come from one sample, sequenced in a study of early T cells in non-severe SARS-CoV-2 infection. TCRdb redid the calling of the 5' RACE reads with MiXCR, one entry per CDR3 protein. Of 100,000 to 150,000 distinct CDR3 sequences listed, 14% to 15% are singletons. Sequenced material: whole blood. The receptors originated from an adult who was a healthcare worker with PCR-confirmed SARS-CoV-2 infection or an uninfected control (not recorded which).

This clonotype showed up just a few times. V usage is TRBV5-6 and J usage is TRBJ2-7; D is undetermined. The CDR3 is 13 residues long. Germline CDR1 reads SGHDT; CDR2 reads YYEEEE. V lost 0 bases and J 5 bases, leaving 9 bases between the germline ends. CDR3 residues: CASSLAAVHEQYF. Here the CDR3 DNA reads TGTGCCAGCAGCTTGGCCGCAGTCCACGAGCAGTACTTC.

This chain connects TRBV7-9 to TRBJ1-2; D gene unclear. CDR1 is SEHNR, CDR2 FQNEAQ, per germline (reference sequence). The CDR3 covers 15 residues. V gave up 1 base and J gave up 0 bases, with 9 bases separating them. CDR3 sequence: CASSLEGIANYGYTF. CDR3 in DNA: TGTGCCAGCAGCTTAGAAGGGATAGCTAACTATGGCTACACCTTC.

This chain joins TRBV29-1 and TRBJ1-1; D remains unclear. CDR3 length: 11 residues. Trimming stripped 1 base from V and 6 bases from J, with 6 bases between. Germline-derived CDR1 and CDR2 are SQVTM and ANQGSEA. The CDR3, as DNA: TGCAGCGTTGAAGTCAGCTCTGAAGCTTTCTTT. This gives the protein CSVEVSSEAFF. The whole variable domain, filled in from reference TRBV29-1 and TRBJ1-1, reads SAVISQKPSRDICQRGTSLTIQCQVDSQVTMMFWYRQQPGQSLTLIATANQGSEATYESGFVIDKFPISRPNLTFSTLTVSNMSPEDSSIYLCSVEVSSEAFFGQGTRLTVV.

V usage is TRBV29-1 and J usage is TRBJ2-6; D is undetermined. Germline loops: CDR1 SQVTM, CDR2 ANQGSEA. The V gene lost 3 bases and the J gene lost 0 bases, with 3 bases spanning the gap. The CDR3 has 13 amino acids. CDR3 nucleotides: TGCAGCGTTGAGAGCTCTGGGGCCAACGTCCTGACTTTC. Protein: CSVESSGANVLTF.

The table lists this clonotype with a few counts. The chain is built from TRBV18 and TRBJ1-2; perhaps TRBD1 as D (5 bases). The V end lost 6 bases, the J end lost 2 bases, and 19 bases lay between the germline ends. Germline CDR1 KGHSH, CDR2 LQKENI. The CDR3 totals 16 residues. The CDR3 coding sequence is TGTGCCAGCTCCCCCGGGGCGGGAAACAGAAACTATGGCTACACCTTC. Encoded protein: CASSPGAGNRNYGYTF.

This clonotype occurred a few times. The rearrangement links TRBV20-1 to TRBJ1-5, with D tentatively TRBD1 (5 bases). The V end lost 4 bases, the J end lost 5 bases, and 18 bases lay between the germline ends. Germline V gene sequence: CDR1 DFQATT, CDR2 SNEGSKA (reference sequence). The CDR3 extends over 15 amino acids. Written as DNA, the CDR3 is TGCAGTGCTAAGGGGAGAGAAACATCAGATCAGCCCCAGCATTTT. Translated: CSAKGRETSDQPQHF.

This clonotype was seen many times. The chain joins TRBV20-1 to TRBJ2-1, with a weak D call TRBD2 (6 bases). The CDR3 consists of 14 residues. Germline V CDR1 and CDR2: DFQATT, SNEGSKA (reference sequence). V lost 6 bases and J lost 4, with 16 bases in between. The CDR3, as DNA: TGCAGTGCGCCGGACTATTTGGGGTACAATGAGCAGTTCTTC. Translated, it gives CSAPDYLGYNEQFF.

The chain uses TRBV18 and TRBJ2-1, with a weak D call TRBD2 (5 bases). V lost 3 bases and J lost 9, with 9 bases in between. This CDR3 is 12 amino acids long. Germline values: CDR1 KGHSH, CDR2 LQKENI. CDR3 nucleotide sequence: TGTGCCAGCTCACCCGGAGGTTTTGAGCAGTTCTTC. Translating gives CASSPGGFEQFF.

This sequence joins TRBV11-2 and TRBJ1-6; D possibly corresponds to TRBD1 (5 bases). The V end lost 5 bases, the J end lost 14 bases, and 13 bases lay between the germline ends. The CDR3 consists of 12 residues. Germline loops: CDR1 SGHAT, CDR2 FQNNGV. CDR3 in DNA: TGTGCCAGCAGCAATACAGGTCGAACCCTCCACTTT. Protein product: CASSNTGRTLHF.

The gene calls are TRBV12-3 or TRBV12-4 and TRBJ1-1; TRBD1 is a possible D gene (6 bases). V was clipped by 3 bases and J by 5 bases, with 13 bases between them. This CDR3 is built from 14 residues. The CDR3 sequence is CASSFRGALTEAFF. The CDR3 DNA follows: TGTGCCAGCAGTTTTAGGGGGGCTTTAACTGAAGCTTTCTTT.

The CDR3 DNA sequence: TGTGCCAGCAGTCCGGGGGGCCAAGAGACCCAGTACTTC. It encodes CASSPGGQETQYF. The J gene is TRBJ2-5, the V gene TRBV12-3 or TRBV12-4, with 7 positions matching TRBD2. The V segment lost 5 bases and the J segment 1 base; nucleotides outside the gene matches: 1. This CDR3 spans 13 amino acids.

This clonotype was seen more than once but under ten times. The J gene is TRBJ2-7, the V gene TRBV2; D is perhaps TRBD2 (5 bases). CDR1 and CDR2 from the germline V gene are SNHLY and FYNNEI. This CDR3 spans 12 amino acids. The V gene lost 8 bases and the J gene lost 2 bases, with 10 bases spanning the gap. The CDR3 DNA reads as TGTGCCAGCCGGGGAACCCCCTACGAGCAGTACTTC. Protein: CASRGTPYEQYF.

This CDR3 is CSVEAASTDTQYF. CDR3 sequence (DNA): TGCAGCGTTGAGGCAGCTAGCACAGATACGCAGTATTTT. The chain links TRBV29-1 to TRBJ2-3; D is unresolved. This CDR3 comprises 13 residues. V shed 3 bases and J shed 0 bases, with 7 bases lying between them. Germline-derived CDR1 and CDR2 are SQVTM and ANQGSEA.

This clonotype showed up many times. V is TRBV5-8 and J is TRBJ1-1; 8 positions match TRBD1. V was clipped by 2 bases and J by 7 bases; unmatched bases: 1. The V gene's germline CDR1 is SGHTS and CDR2 YDEGEE. The CDR3 spans 12 residues. The CDR3 here is CASSLDRGEAFF. CDR3 coding DNA: TGTGCCAGCAGCTTAGACAGGGGTGAAGCTTTCTTT.

This clonotype has ten or more counts. This rearrangement joins TRBV3-1 to TRBJ2-1; the match to TRBD2 covers 8 bases. This CDR3 is 13 amino acids long. Germline V gene data show CDR1 as LGHDT and CDR2 as YNNKEL (reference sequence). J gave up 8 bases and V 7 bases, and 7 bases lay outside the gene matches. CDR3 protein: CASTSRGGYEQFF. CDR3 nucleotides: TGTGCCAGCACCTCACGGGGGGGCTATGAGCAGTTCTTC.

V and J are TRBV20-1 and TRBJ2-3; 8 bases line up with TRBD1. CDR3 size: 15 residues. CDR1 and CDR2 (germline): DFQATT, SNEGSKA (reference sequence). V shed 5 bases, J shed 6 bases, and the junction held 13 bases outside the gene matches. CDR3 in DNA: TGCAGTGCTCTCCCCGGACAGGGAGAGTGGGATACGCAGTATTTT. Its protein is CSALPGQGEWDTQYF.

This clonotype has a handful of counts. The V gene is TRBV6-1, the J gene TRBJ1-5; no clear D. The V end was cut by 8 bases, the J end by 9 bases, with 17 bases between. The CDR3 has 13 residues. CDR1 and CDR2 from the germline V gene are MNHNS and SASEGT. The CDR3 sequence is CASLIEFGRPQHF. The CDR3 DNA is TGTGCCAGCCTGATTGAGTTCGGGAGGCCCCAGCATTTT.

The rearrangement uses TRBV10-3 and TRBJ2-4; 7 nucleotides agree with TRBD2. Germline CDR1 reads ENHRY; CDR2 reads SYGVKD. CDR3 length equals 16 residues. V lost 2 bases to trimming and J lost 3 bases; unmatched junction nucleotides: 7. The CDR3 protein is CAISENLLADKNIQYF. As DNA, the CDR3 is TGTGCCATCAGTGAGAATCTTCTAGCGGACAAAAACATTCAGTACTTC.

This clonotype was seen more than once but under ten times. The chain carries TRBV6-5 and TRBJ1-5; no clear D. V lost 0 bases to trimming and J lost 7 bases, with 7 bases between them. The CDR3 length is 13 residues. Germline lookup yields CDR1 MNHEY and CDR2 SVGAGI. The CDR3 bases are TGTGCCAGCAGTTACTCGAATGGGCAGCCCCAGCATTTT. Residues: CASSYSNGQPQHF.

This clonotype was observed a handful of times. V gene TRBV7-2 combines with J gene TRBJ2-3; TRBD1 is a possible D gene (5 bases). Germline loops: CDR1 SGHTA, CDR2 FQGNSA. V was pared by 1 base and J by 4 bases, with 9 bases between. The length of the CDR3 is 14 residues. CDR3 loop: CASSLGRESDTQYF. DNA of the CDR3: TGTGCCAGCAGCTTAGGCAGGGAATCAGATACGCAGTATTTT.

This clonotype has a count of ten or more. V usage is TRBV7-3 and J usage is TRBJ2-1; D ambiguous. CDR1 is SGHTA, CDR2 FQGTGA, per germline. This CDR3 spans 13 amino acids. V lost 5 bases and J 8 bases, leaving 13 bases between the germline ends. CDR3 region: CASSADSIHEQFF. The CDR3 nucleotides read TGTGCCAGCAGCGCCGACTCCATCCATGAGCAGTTCTTC.

This clonotype was recorded a few times. This rearrangement joins TRBV12-3 or TRBV12-4 to TRBJ1-4, with D unresolved. This CDR3 has 15 residues. The germline V and J ends were trimmed by 5 bases and 8 bases, with 18 bases remaining between them. This CDR3 is CASSKDRLEPEKLFF. The CDR3 coding sequence is TGTGCCAGCAGTAAAGACCGGCTCGAACCCGAAAAACTGTTTTTT.

In this sample, this clonotype turned up a few times. The V and J genes are TRBV29-1 and TRBJ2-5; D unresolved. Trimming removed 3 bases from V and 5 bases from J, with 10 bases in between. CDR1 is SQVTM, CDR2 ANQGSEA, per germline. This CDR3 region has 12 residues. CDR3 protein: CSVDPRRETQYF. CDR3 DNA: TGCAGCGTTGACCCGAGGCGGGAGACCCAGTACTTC. The full variable domain, completed using reference TRBV29-1 and TRBJ2-5, is SAVISQKPSRDICQRGTSLTIQCQVDSQVTMMFWYRQQPGQSLTLIATANQGSEATYESGFVIDKFPISRPNLTFSTLTVSNMSPEDSSIYLCSVDPRRETQYFGPGTRLLVL.

This clonotype was seen more than once but under ten times. This sequence joins TRBV12-5 and TRBJ1-1; 10 positions agree with TRBD1. CDR3 length: 15 residues. Germline V lookup: CDR1 LGHNT, CDR2 FRNRAP. V dropped 1 base and J dropped 5; count of bases not matched to a gene: 4. CDR3 sequence reads: CASGLGQGAATEAFF. CDR3 DNA: TGTGCTAGTGGTTTGGGACAGGGGGCAGCGACTGAAGCTTTCTTT. Variable domain in full (rest from reference TRBV12-5 and TRBJ1-1): DARVTQTPRHKVTEMGQEVTMRCQPILGHNTVFWYRQTMMQGLELLAYFRNRAPLDDSGMPKDRFSAEMPDATLATLKIQPSEPRDSAVYFCASGLGQGAATEAFFGQGTRLTVV.

This clonotype has just a few counts. V and J are TRBV12-3 or TRBV12-4 and TRBJ2-4; D remains unclear. CDR3 size: 12 residues. V was trimmed by 5 bases and J by 7 bases, leaving 9 bases between them. The CDR3 DNA follows: TGTGCCAGCAGTCCCTCCGGGAACATTCAGTACTTC. It yields the protein CASSPSGNIQYF.